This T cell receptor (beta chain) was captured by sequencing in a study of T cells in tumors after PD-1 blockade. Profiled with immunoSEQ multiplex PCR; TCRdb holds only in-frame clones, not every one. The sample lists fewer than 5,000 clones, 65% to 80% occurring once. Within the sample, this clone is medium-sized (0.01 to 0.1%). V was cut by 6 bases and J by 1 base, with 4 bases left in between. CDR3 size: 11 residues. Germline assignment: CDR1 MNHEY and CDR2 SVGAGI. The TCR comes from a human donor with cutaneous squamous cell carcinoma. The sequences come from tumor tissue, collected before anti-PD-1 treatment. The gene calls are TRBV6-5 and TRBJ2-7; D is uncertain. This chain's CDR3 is CASSTSYEQYF. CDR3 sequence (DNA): TGTGCCAGCAGCACTTCCTACGAGCAGTACTTC.